Listed below are T cell receptor beta chains from one sample, sequenced in a study of blood T cell repertoires in COVID-19. Method: immunoSEQ multiplex PCR; TCRdb's copy keeps in-frame clones and lacks some. The repertoire holds 100,000 to 120,000 clones, around 85% seen once, with just over 5.5% in the top ten. Sequenced: peripheral blood. Receptors were obtained from a woman aged 55-69 years with COVID-19, enrolled during active disease. The conserved cysteine and the conserved F or W are not part of the CDR3 here.

j_call: TRBJ2-3; v_call: TRBV18; cdr3_aa: ASSSYRVSGGDTDTQY
j_call: TRBJ1-2; v_call: TRBV7-9; cdr3_aa: ASSSDSPFYGYT
j_call: TRBJ2-3; v_call: TRBV11-3; cdr3_aa: ASSLRAGATDTQY
j_call: TRBJ1-2; v_call: TRBV24-1; cdr3_aa: ATSGTGNYGYT
j_call: TRBJ1-1; v_call: TRBV7-3; cdr3_aa: ASSPVLNTEAF
j_call: TRBJ2-7; v_call: TRBV7-9; cdr3_aa: ASSFTGGANEQY
j_call: TRBJ1-2; v_call: TRBV7-9; cdr3_aa: ASSLGGDHYGYT
j_call: TRBJ2-7; v_call: TRBV19; cdr3_aa: ASDRGNSYEQY
j_call: TRBJ2-7; v_call: TRBV12-3/TRBV12-4; cdr3_aa: ASSYQGEYEQY
j_call: TRBJ1-2; v_call: TRBV27; cdr3_aa: ASSQDSRNYGYT
j_call: TRBJ1-5; v_call: TRBV19; cdr3_aa: ASSPAQGQPQH
j_call: TRBJ1-1; v_call: TRBV11-2; cdr3_aa: ASSSNMNTEAF
j_call: TRBJ2-1; v_call: TRBV19; cdr3_aa: ASSISGIEDTEF
j_call: TRBJ1-2; v_call: TRBV7-9; cdr3_aa: ASSFGGQGNYGYT
j_call: TRBJ2-1; v_call: TRBV7-6; cdr3_aa: ASSIYMGTYNEQF
j_call: TRBJ2-7; v_call: TRBV19; cdr3_aa: AASSSYEQY
j_call: TRBJ1-1; v_call: TRBV18; cdr3_aa: ASSETGEVTEAF
j_call: TRBJ2-4; v_call: TRBV7-9; cdr3_aa: ASSPGAVAKNIQY
j_call: TRBJ2-3; v_call: TRBV20-1; cdr3_aa: SASRSEGGDTQY
j_call: TRBJ2-3; v_call: TRBV3-1/TRBV3-2; cdr3_aa: ASSHHPDRTEVEY